This T cell receptor beta chain appears in the sequencing data of a study of T cells after yellow fever vaccination. This clonotype was counted a few times. Via MiXCR, TCRdb re-called the 5' RACE reads, giving one row per CDR3 protein. The table lists 250,000 or so distinct CDR3 sequences, 6.9% of them singletons. The CDR3 sequence is 16 residues long. Between the trimmed V and J ends, which lost 0 bases and 5 bases, there was a span of 19 bases. The germline gives CDR1 GTSNPN, CDR2 SVGIG (reference sequence). The chain couples TRBV30 to TRBJ2-5; D uncertain. The receptor was derived from a man under 40 who received the YFV17D yellow fever vaccine. The sample in question was CD4+ T cells sorted from PBMCs, obtained 15 days after the yellow fever booster vaccination. The CDR3 bases are TGTGCCTGGAGTGTACGAACCACACACGGGCAGGAGACCCAGTACTTC. This translates into CAWSVRTTHGQETQYF. Full variable domain (missing parts from reference TRBV30 and TRBJ2-5): SQTIHQWPATLVQPVGSPLSLECTVEGTSNPNLYWYRQAAGRGLQLLFYSVGIGQISSEVPQNLSASRPQDRQFILSSKKLLLSDSGFYLCAWSVRTTHGQETQYFGPGTRLLVL.